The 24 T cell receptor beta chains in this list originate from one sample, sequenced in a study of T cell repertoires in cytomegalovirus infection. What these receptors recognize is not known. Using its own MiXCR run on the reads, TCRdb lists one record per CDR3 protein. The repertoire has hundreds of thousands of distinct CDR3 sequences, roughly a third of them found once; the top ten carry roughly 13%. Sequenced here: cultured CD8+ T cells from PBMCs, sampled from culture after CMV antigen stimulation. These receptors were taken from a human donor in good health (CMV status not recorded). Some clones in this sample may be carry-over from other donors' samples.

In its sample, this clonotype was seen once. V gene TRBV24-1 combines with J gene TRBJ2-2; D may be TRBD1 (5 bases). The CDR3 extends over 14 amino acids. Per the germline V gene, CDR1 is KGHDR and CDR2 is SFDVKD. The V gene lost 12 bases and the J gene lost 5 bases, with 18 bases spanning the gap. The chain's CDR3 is CAVSPRVLTGELFF. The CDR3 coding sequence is TGTGCCGTCTCCCCCAGGGTATTAACCGGGGAGCTGTTTTTT.

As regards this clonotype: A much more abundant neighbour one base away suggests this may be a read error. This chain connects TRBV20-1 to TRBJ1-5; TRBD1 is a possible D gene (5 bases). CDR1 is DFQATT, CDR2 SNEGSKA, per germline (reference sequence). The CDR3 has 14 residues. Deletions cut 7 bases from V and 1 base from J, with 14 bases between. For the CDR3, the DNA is TGCAGTGTTTCTGACAGTAACAGCAATCAGCCCCAGCATTTT. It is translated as CSVSDSNSNQPQHF.

The CDR3 reads CASSHEGDDTEAFF. The CDR3 region has the DNA TGTGCCAGCTCACACGAGGGTGATGACACTGAAGCTTTCTTT. The chain carries TRBV18 and TRBJ1-1; D is unresolved. V dropped 4 bases and J dropped 3 bases, with 12 bases sitting between them. The CDR3 runs 14 residues. Germline V gene data show CDR1 as KGHSH and CDR2 as LQKENI.

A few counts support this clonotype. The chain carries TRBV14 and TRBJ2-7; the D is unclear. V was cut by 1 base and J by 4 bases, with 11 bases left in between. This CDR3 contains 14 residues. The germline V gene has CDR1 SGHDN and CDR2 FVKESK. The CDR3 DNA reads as TGTGCCAGCAGCCAAGCGGACGGAACATACGAGCAGTACGTC. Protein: CASSQADGTYEQYV.

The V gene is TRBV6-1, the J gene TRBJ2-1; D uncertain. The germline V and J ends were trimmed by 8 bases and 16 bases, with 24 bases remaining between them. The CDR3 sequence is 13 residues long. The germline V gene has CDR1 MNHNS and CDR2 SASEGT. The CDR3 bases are TGTGCCAGCGTGGTGGGCCTGGGATTCGGGCACTTCTTC. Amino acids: CASVVGLGFGHFF.

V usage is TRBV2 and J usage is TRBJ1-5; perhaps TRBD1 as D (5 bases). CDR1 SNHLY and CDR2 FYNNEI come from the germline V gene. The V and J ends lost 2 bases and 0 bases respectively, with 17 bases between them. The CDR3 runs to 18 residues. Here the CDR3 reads CASSERGQRFYSNQPQHF. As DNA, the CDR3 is TGTGCCAGCAGTGAAAGGGGTCAGAGATTTTATAGCAATCAGCCCCAGCATTTT.

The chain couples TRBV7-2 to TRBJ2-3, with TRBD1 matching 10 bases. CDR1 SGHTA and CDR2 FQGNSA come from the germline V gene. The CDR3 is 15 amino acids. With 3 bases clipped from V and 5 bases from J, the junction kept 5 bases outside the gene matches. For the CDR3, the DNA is TGTGCCAGCAGCTTCGACAGGGGGCAGTTAGATACGCAGTATTTT. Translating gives CASSFDRGQLDTQYF.

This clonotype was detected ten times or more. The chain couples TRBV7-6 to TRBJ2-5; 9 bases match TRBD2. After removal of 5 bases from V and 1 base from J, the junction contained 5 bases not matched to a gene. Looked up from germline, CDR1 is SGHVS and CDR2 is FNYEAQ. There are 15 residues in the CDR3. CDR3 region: CASSPSGTFQETQYF. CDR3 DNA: TGTGCCAGCAGCCCTAGCGGGACGTTCCAAGAGACCCAGTACTTC.

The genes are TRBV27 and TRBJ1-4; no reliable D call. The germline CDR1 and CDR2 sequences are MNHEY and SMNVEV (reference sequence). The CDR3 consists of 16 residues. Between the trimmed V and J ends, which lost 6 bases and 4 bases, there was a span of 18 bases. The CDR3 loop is CASSPGFSSLNEKLFF. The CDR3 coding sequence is TGTGCCAGCAGCCCGGGCTTCTCTAGCCTTAATGAAAAACTGTTTTTT.

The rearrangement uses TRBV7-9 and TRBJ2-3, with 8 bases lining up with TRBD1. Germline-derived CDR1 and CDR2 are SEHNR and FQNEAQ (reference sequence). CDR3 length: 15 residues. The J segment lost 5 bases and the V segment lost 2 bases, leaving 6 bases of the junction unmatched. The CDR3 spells CASSLMTGAGDTQYF. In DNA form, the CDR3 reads TGTGCCAGCAGCTTAATGACAGGGGCAGGAGATACGCAGTATTTT. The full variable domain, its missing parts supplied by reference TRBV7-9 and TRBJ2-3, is DTGVSQNPRHKITKRGQNVTFRCDPISEHNRLYWYRQTLGQGPEFLTYFQNEAQLEKSRLLSDRFSAERPKGSFSTLEIQRTEQGDSAMYLCASSLMTGAGDTQYFGPGTRLTVL.

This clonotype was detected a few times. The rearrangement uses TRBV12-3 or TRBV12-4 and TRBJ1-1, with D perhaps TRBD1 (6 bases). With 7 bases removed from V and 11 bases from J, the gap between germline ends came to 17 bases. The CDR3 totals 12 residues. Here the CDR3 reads CASMQQGSYAFF. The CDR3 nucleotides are TGTGCCAGCATGCAACAGGGATCGTACGCTTTCTTT.

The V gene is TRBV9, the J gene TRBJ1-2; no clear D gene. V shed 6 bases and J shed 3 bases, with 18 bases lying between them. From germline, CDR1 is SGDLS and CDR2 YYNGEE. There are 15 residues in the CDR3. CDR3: CASKKVVGLDYGYTF. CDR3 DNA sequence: TGTGCCAGCAAAAAAGTTGTGGGTTTGGACTATGGCTACACCTTC.

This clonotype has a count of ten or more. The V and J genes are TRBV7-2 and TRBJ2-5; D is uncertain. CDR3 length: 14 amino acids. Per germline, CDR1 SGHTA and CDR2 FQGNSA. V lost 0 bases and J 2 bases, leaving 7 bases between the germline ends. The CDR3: CASSLAPEQETQYF. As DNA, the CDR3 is TGTGCCAGCAGCTTAGCGCCAGAACAAGAGACCCAGTACTTC.

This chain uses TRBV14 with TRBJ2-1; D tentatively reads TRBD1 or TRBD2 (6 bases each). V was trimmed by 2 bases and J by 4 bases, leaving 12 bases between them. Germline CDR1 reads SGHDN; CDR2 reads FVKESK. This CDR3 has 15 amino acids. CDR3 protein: CASSQPGAYYNEQFF. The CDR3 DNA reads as TGTGCCAGCAGCCAACCGGGGGCCTATTACAATGAGCAGTTCTTC.

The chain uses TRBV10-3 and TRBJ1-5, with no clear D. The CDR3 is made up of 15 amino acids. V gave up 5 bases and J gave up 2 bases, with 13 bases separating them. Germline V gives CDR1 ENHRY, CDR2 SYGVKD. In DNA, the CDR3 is TGTGCCATCAGTCCGGACTTTAACGGCAATCAGCCCCAGCATTTT. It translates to CAISPDFNGNQPQHF.

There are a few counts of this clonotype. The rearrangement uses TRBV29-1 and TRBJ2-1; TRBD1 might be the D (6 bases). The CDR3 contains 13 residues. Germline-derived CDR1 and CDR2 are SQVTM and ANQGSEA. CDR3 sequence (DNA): TGCTTTATCACACAGGGTTTATACAATGAGCAGTTCTTC. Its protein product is CFITQGLYNEQFF.

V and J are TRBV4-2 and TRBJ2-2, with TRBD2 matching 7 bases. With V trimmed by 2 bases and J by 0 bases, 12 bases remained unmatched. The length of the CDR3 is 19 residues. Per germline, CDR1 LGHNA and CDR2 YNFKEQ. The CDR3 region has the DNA TGTGCCAGCAGCCAATTTGTAATGGGCGGGGGAGCGAACACCGGGGAGCTGTTTTTT. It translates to CASSQFVMGGGANTGELFF.

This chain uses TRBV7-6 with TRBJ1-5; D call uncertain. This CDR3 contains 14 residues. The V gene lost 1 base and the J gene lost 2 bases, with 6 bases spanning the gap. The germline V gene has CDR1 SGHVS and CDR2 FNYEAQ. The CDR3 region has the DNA TGTGCCAGCAGCTTAGACATCGGCAATCAGCCCCAGCATTTT. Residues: CASSLDIGNQPQHF.

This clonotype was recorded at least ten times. CDR3 protein: CASSLPGSPEAFF. Written as DNA, the CDR3 is TGTGCCAGCAGCTTACCAGGGAGTCCTGAAGCTTTCTTT. The rearrangement uses TRBV5-4 and TRBJ1-1, with D possibly matching TRBD1 (5 bases). Trimming left V 2 bases short and J 6 bases short, with 11 bases between. The CDR3 spans 13 residues. Germline assignment: CDR1 SGHNT and CDR2 YYREEE (reference sequence).

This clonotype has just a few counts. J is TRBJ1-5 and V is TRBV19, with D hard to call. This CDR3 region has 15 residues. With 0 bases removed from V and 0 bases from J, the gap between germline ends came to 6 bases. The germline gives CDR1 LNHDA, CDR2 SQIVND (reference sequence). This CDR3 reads CASSIDPGSNQPQHF. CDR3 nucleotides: TGTGCCAGTAGTATAGATCCGGGTAGCAATCAGCCCCAGCATTTT.

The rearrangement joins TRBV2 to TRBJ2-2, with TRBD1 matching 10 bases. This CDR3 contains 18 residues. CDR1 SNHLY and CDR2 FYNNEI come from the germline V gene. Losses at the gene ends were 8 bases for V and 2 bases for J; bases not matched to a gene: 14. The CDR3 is CASPPRPWTGGNTGELFF. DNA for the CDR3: TGTGCCAGCCCCCCTCGGCCCTGGACAGGGGGTAACACCGGGGAGCTGTTTTTT.

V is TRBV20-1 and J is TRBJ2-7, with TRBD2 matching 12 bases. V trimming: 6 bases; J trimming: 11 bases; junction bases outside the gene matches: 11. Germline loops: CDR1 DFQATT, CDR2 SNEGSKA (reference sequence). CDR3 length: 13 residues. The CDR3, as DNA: TGCAGTGCAAGCGGGACTAGCGGGTTCCTTAAGTACGTC. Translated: CSASGTSGFLKYV.

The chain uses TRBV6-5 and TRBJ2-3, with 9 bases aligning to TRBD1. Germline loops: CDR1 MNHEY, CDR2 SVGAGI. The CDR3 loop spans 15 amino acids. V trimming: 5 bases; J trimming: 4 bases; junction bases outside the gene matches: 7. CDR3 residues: CASSDPGQGSDTQYF. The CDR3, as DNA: TGTGCCAGCAGTGACCCGGGACAGGGTTCAGATACGCAGTATTTT.

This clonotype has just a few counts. DNA for the CDR3: TGCGCCAGCAGCTTGGAGGCGGGATACGGCAATCAGCCCCAGCATTTT. It translates to CASSLEAGYGNQPQHF. The V gene is TRBV5-1, the J gene TRBJ1-5; D remains unclear. V gave up 0 bases and J gave up 2 bases, with 12 bases separating them. CDR1 is SGHRS, CDR2 YFSETQ, per germline. This CDR3 has 16 residues.